This entry is about one T cell receptor (beta chain). Its specificity is unknown. Ahead of sequencing, the ViraFEST assay grew antigen-specific CD4+ T cells using viral peptide pools. Cells that had been cultured for 9 to 10 days were the source of isolated CD4+ T cells. Participants completed two doses of the BNT162b2 or mRNA-1273 vaccine. Having tested negative for nucleocapsid antibodies, the vaccine recipients showed no prior SARS-CoV-2 infection. With around 9.4 ug/ml peptides and around 9.9 IU/ml IL-2, approximately 2.2 million PBMC per well were cultured. Clones were read by immunoSEQ multiplex PCR, and TCRdb kept only the in-frame ones, dropping some. This table holds about 72,000 clones, approximately 81% found once. The entry originates in a study of vaccination effects on CD4 cells after COVID-19. Study as a whole: Samples that were drawn after vaccination came a median of 72 days after the second dose.

Trimming took 9 bases from V and 1 from J, leaving 11 bases between them. The CDR3 is made up of 14 amino acids. CDR1 SGHNT and CDR2 YYREEE come from the germline V gene (reference sequence). This specimen consisted of CD4+ T cells from PBMCs cultured with HCoV-229E spike peptides, obtained after COVID-19 vaccination. The chain is built from TRBV5-4 and TRBJ2-6; D possibly corresponds to TRBD1 (7 bases). The receptor's source is a human donor who received a COVID-19 vaccine. This CDR3 is CATAGGSGANVLTF. CDR3 sequence (DNA): TGTGCCACCGCAGGGGGGTCTGGGGCCAACGTCCTGACTTTC.